The following is a T cell receptor (beta chain) sequence with its context. Its antigen is unidentified. This sample stems from a study of cytomegalovirus exposure and HLA in healthy donors. Study-level points and caveats: Association with HLA alleles at 0.05 false discovery rate was found for 16,951 TCR beta sequences in a later analysis.

This PCR relied on a set of 60 Vbeta primers and 13 Jbeta primers. The method was immunoSEQ multiplex PCR; TCRdb's version includes in-frame clones alone and lacks a portion of them. The table lists about 82,000 clones, roughly 80% of them singletons. The CDR3 totals 15 residues. Trimming cost V 0 bases and J 4 bases, with 10 bases left between them. The V gene's germline CDR1 is SNHLY and CDR2 FYNNEI. The V and J genes are TRBV2 and TRBJ1-5; D remains ambiguous. This clonotype originated in a human donor in good health. The sequenced sample was PBMCs. DNA for the CDR3: TGTGCCAGCAGTGAAGCTCGTATCACTAATCAGCCCCAGCATTTT. Encoded protein: CASSEARITNQPQHF.